The rows below give T cell receptor beta chains drawn from one sample of a study of shared clonotypes between healthy human individuals. Assay: immunoSEQ multiplex PCR; the TCRdb copy retains only in-frame clones and omits some. The sample consists of some 360,000 clones, around 70% of them appearing once. Sequencing was carried out using memory CD4+ T cells sorted from blood. These receptors originate from a man in his thirties or forties in good health. Both conserved end residues are part of each CDR3. D genes are given only for firm matches. Expanded clones get a size class; other rows say once, few or many, or leave the size out.

d_gene	v_gene	abundance	j_gene	len	CDR3aa	CDR3nt
TRBD1	TRBV5-4	.	TRBJ2-2	15	CASSRQGANTGELFF	TGTGCCAGCAGCCGGCAGGGGGCCAACACCGGGGAGCTGTTTTTT
TRBD1	TRBV5-1	.	TRBJ2-2	16	CASSGPTGANTGELFF	TGCGCCAGCAGCGGCCCGACAGGGGCGAACACCGGGGAGCTGTTTTTT
TRBD1	TRBV10-3	.	TRBJ1-6	16	CAISAAKPGQQGPLHF	TGTGCCATCAGTGCGGCCAAACCGGGACAGCAGGGGCCCCTCCACTTT
.	TRBV7-9	.	TRBJ2-3	14	CASSPSGGTDTQYF	TGTGCCAGCAGCCCGTCGGGAGGCACAGATACGCAGTATTTT
TRBD2	TRBV5-1	.	TRBJ2-1	19	CASSLNTPGLAGAHNEQFF	TGCGCCAGCAGCTTGAATACTCCTGGACTAGCGGGAGCCCACAATGAGCAGTTCTTC
.	TRBV7-9	once	TRBJ1-2	13	CASSFEDGYGYTF	TGTGCCAGCAGCTTTGAGGACGGCTATGGCTACACCTTC
.	TRBV5-6	.	TRBJ2-2	16	CASSLFGQTIDKELFF	TGTGCCAGCAGCCTCTTTGGACAAACAATTGATAAGGAGCTGTTTTTT
TRBD1	TRBV20-1	.	TRBJ1-1	11	CSATGTAEAFF	TGCAGTGCCACCGGGACAGCTGAAGCTTTCTTT
.	TRBV7-9	few	TRBJ1-2	12	CASSLQGGGYTF	TGTGCCAGCAGCTTACAGGGTGGTGGCTACACCTTC
.	TRBV6-1	.	TRBJ1-2	12	CASSGALEGYTF	TGTGCCAGCAGTGGAGCACTGGAAGGCTACACCTTC
TRBD1	TRBV18	.	TRBJ2-5	15	CASSLRRQGWETQYF	TGTGCCAGCTCACTACGCCGACAGGGGTGGGAGACCCAGTACTTC
TRBD2	TRBV27	.	TRBJ2-2	15	CASRGLAGVVGELFF	TGTGCCAGCAGAGGACTAGCGGGAGTTGTCGGGGAGCTGTTTTTT
.	TRBV2	.	TRBJ2-4	15	CASSEMTTAKNIQYF	TGTGCCAGCAGTGAGATGACAACGGCCAAAAACATTCAGTACTTC
TRBD2	TRBV7-8	.	TRBJ2-1	17	CASSLGIAGVSYNEQFF	TGTGCCAGCAGCTTAGGAATAGCGGGAGTCTCCTACAATGAGCAGTTCTTC
TRBD1	TRBV7-9	.	TRBJ2-7	14	CASSWDRDRGEQYF	TGTGCCAGCAGCTGGGACCGGGACAGGGGCGAGCAGTACTTC
.	TRBV4-1	.	TRBJ2-4	15	CASKSSILAKNIQYF	TGCGCCAGCAAAAGTTCTATACTAGCCAAAAACATTCAGTACTTC
.	TRBV5-1	.	TRBJ2-5	16	CASSLAPPGQGETQYF	TGCGCCAGCAGCTTGGCCCCCCCCGGCCAGGGAGAGACCCAGTACTTC
TRBD1	TRBV19	.	TRBJ1-4	14	CASSGQALRVKLFF	TGTGCCAGTAGTGGACAGGCCCTTCGGGTAAAACTGTTTTTT
.	TRBV5-1	.	TRBJ2-3	13	CASSPGVTDTQYF	TGCGCCAGCAGTCCGGGGGTCACAGATACGCAGTATTTT
.	TRBV27	.	TRBJ2-2	15	CASSTQGPNTGELFF	TGTGCCAGCAGTACCCAGGGCCCGAACACCGGGGAGCTGTTTTTT
.	TRBV6-5	.	TRBJ2-7	13	CASSYSAGGEQYF	TGTGCCAGCAGTTATTCGGCAGGAGGGGAGCAGTACTTC
.	TRBV28	.	TRBJ2-4	14	CASSLITGFGIQYF	TGTGCCAGCAGTCTTATCACAGGGTTTGGCATTCAGTACTTC
.	TRBV5-4	.	TRBJ2-3	16	CASSPGGRTSTDTQYF	TGTGCCAGCAGCCCTGGTGGGAGGACTAGCACAGATACGCAGTATTTT
.	TRBV28	.	TRBJ1-5	14	CASTTDTSNQPQHF	TGTGCCAGCACCACCGACACCAGCAATCAGCCCCAGCATTTT
TRBD2	TRBV30	.	TRBJ2-7	15	CAWRGGLAATYEQYF	TGTGCCTGGAGGGGAGGGCTAGCGGCCACCTACGAGCAGTACTTC
.	TRBV29-1	many	TRBJ2-3	10	CSVDTDTQYF	TGCAGCGTTGATACGGATACGCAGTATTTT
TRBD2	TRBV14	.	TRBJ2-2	15	CASSQAGGPTGELFF	TGTGCCAGCAGCCAGGCGGGAGGGCCCACCGGGGAGCTGTTTTTT
TRBD1	TRBV5-1	.	TRBJ2-3	14	CASSYTDRADTQYF	TGCGCCAGCAGCTATACCGACAGGGCAGATACGCAGTATTTT
TRBD2	TRBV5-1	.	TRBJ2-5	20	CASSFNPAGLAGELRETQYF	TGCGCCAGCAGCTTTAATCCAGCGGGACTAGCGGGAGAGCTGAGGGAGACCCAGTACTTC
TRBD2	TRBV5-4	few	TRBJ2-7	15	CASSSRTSGSGEQYF	TGTGCCAGCAGCTCCCGGACTAGCGGGAGCGGTGAGCAGTACTTC
.	TRBV16	once	TRBJ2-7	11	CASSPRDEQYF	TGTGCCAGCAGCCCCCGGGACGAGCAGTACTTC
.	TRBV6-6	.	TRBJ2-7	10	CASGQYEQYF	TGTGCCAGCGGACAGTACGAGCAGTACTTC
TRBD1	TRBV5-4	once	TRBJ2-7	19	CASRGADRDRGRSSYEQYF	TGTGCCAGCAGGGGGGCGGACCGGGACAGGGGGCGAAGCTCCTACGAGCAGTACTTC
.	TRBV23-1	.	TRBJ1-3	17	CASRPIIFGGGANTIYF	TGCGCCAGCAGACCAATCATATTCGGCGGGGGCGCAAACACCATATATTTT
.	TRBV28	once	TRBJ2-1	15	CASSLLRDMSNEQFF	TGTGCCAGCAGTTTACTCCGGGACATGTCCAATGAGCAGTTCTTC
TRBD2	TRBV7-8	.	TRBJ2-7	17	CASSLRAGVFKNYEQYF	TGTGCCAGCAGCTTAAGAGCGGGAGTATTCAAAAACTACGAGCAGTACTTC
.	TRBV7-9	.	TRBJ2-4	15	CASSLDLGQKNIQYF	TGTGCCAGCAGCTTAGATCTGGGGCAAAAAAACATTCAGTACTTC
.	TRBV6-1	few	TRBJ1-2	13	CASSSGGDYGYTF	TGTGCCAGCAGTAGTGGGGGCGACTATGGCTACACCTTC
TRBD2	TRBV11-2	.	TRBJ2-3	15	CASSIGLDNTDTQYF	TGTGCCAGCAGCATAGGACTAGACAACACAGATACGCAGTATTTT
TRBD2	TRBV10-3	.	TRBJ2-2	17	CAISGPVSSGSSGELFF	TGTGCCATCAGTGGCCCGGTTTCTAGCGGGAGTTCCGGGGAGCTGTTTTTT
TRBD1	TRBV29-1	.	TRBJ2-3	16	CSGVPGQQAGTDTQYF	TGCAGCGGAGTCCCGGGACAGCAGGCCGGCACAGATACGCAGTATTTT
.	TRBV7-2	many	TRBJ2-1	15	CASSLGSSNYNEQFF	TGTGCCAGCAGCTTGGGTAGCAGCAATTACAATGAGCAGTTCTTC
.	TRBV5-1	few	TRBJ2-6	17	CASSFRGFSSGANVLTF	TGCGCCAGCAGCTTCAGGGGATTCAGCTCTGGGGCCAACGTCCTGACTTTC
TRBD1	TRBV5-1	.	TRBJ2-5	13	CASSVDRVETQYF	TGCGCCAGCAGCGTGGACAGGGTGGAGACCCAGTACTTC
.	TRBV4-3	.	TRBJ1-2	12	CASSQGLGGYTF	TGCGCCAGCAGCCAAGGTCTGGGGGGCTACACCTTC
.	TRBV11-2	.	TRBJ1-2	16	CASSDLRDNVNYGYTF	TGTGCCAGCAGCGACTTGCGGGACAACGTAAACTATGGCTACACCTTC
TRBD1	TRBV18	.	TRBJ2-3	15	CASSPWTGGTDTQYF	TGTGCCAGCTCACCCTGGACAGGGGGCACAGATACGCAGTATTTT
.	TRBV7-9	.	TRBJ1-4	14	CASSLSGAREKLFF	TGTGCCAGCAGCTTATCCGGGGCTAGGGAAAAACTGTTTTTT
TRBD2	TRBV18	few	TRBJ2-1	15	CASSAGLAGVNEQFF	TGTGCCAGCTCCGCGGGACTAGCGGGGGTCAATGAGCAGTTCTTC
.	TRBV7-2	.	TRBJ1-1	13	CASSKDRITEAFF	TGTGCCAGCAGCAAAGACCGGATCACTGAAGCTTTCTTT
TRBD1	TRBV19	few	TRBJ1-5	18	CASSIRTGGIRSNQPQHF	TGTGCCAGTAGTATAAGGACAGGGGGCATTCGGAGCAATCAGCCCCAGCATTTT